This TCR beta chain was found in a study of cytomegalovirus exposure and HLA in healthy donors. Study results and caveats: In vitro confirmation showed three CMV-associated chains to be CMV antigen specific.

PCR primers comprised 60 Vbeta and 13 Jbeta primers. This table comes from immunoSEQ multiplex PCR, and its TCRdb copy is limited to in-frame clones, with some not included. The top ten clones hold almost 2% of a sample with 170,000 or so clones, around 88% of them seen once. A note on this clone: What it binds is not known.

Germline V gene data show CDR1 as SGHTA and CDR2 as FQGNSA. With 4 bases removed from V and 7 bases from J, the gap between germline ends came to 14 bases. The CDR3 has 14 residues. The J gene is TRBJ1-3, the V gene TRBV7-2; a possible D gene is TRBD1 (6 bases). This TCR came from a woman aged 18-35 years in good health and CMV-seronegative. Sequenced material: PBMCs. The CDR3 reads CASSSRQEGNTIYF. The CDR3, as DNA: TGTGCCAGCAGCTCCCGACAGGAAGGGAACACCATATATTTT.